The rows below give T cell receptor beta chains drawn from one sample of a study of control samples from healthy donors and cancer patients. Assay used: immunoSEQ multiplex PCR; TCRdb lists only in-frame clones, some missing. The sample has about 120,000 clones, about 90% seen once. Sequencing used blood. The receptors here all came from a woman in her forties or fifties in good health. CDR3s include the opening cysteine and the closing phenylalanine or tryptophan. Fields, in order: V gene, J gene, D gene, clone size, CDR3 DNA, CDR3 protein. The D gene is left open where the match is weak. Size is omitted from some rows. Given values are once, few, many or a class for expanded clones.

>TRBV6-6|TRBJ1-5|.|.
TGTGCCAGCCTCCTGGGACGTTATAGCAATCAGCCCCAGCATTTT
CASLLGRYSNQPQHF
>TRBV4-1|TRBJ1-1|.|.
TGCGCCAGCAGCCAAAAAGGGCTGGGGGGGGGTGAAGCTTTCTTT
CASSQKGLGGGEAFF
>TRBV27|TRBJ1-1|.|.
TGTGCCAGCAGTTTATCTGGCGCCATAGAGAACACTGAAGCTTTCTTT
CASSLSGAIENTEAFF
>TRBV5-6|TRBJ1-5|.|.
TGTGCCAGCAGCTTTTATCCGAATCAGCCCCAGCATTTT
CASSFYPNQPQHF
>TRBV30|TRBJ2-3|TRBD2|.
TGTGCCTGGAGTAACGGGGGGGCAGATACGCAGTATTTT
CAWSNGGADTQYF
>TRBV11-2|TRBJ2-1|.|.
TGTGCCAGCAGCTTACAGTTGGGTGGAGGCCTCGTGTACAATGAGCAGTTCTTC
CASSLQLGGGLVYNEQFF
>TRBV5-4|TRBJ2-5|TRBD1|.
TGTGCCAGCAGCCAAAAGGGACAGGGCCAAGAGACCCAGTACTTC
CASSQKGQGQETQYF
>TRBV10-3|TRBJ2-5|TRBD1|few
TGTGCCATCAGTGAGCGACAGGGCAAGGAGACCCAGTACTTC
CAISERQGKETQYF
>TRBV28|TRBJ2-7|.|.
TGTGCCAGCAGCTACAGGGTCCCCTACGAGCAGTACTTC
CASSYRVPYEQYF
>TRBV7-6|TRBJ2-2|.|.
TGTGCCAGCAGCTTAGATGAGGGGACCACCGGGGAGCTGTTTTTT
CASSLDEGTTGELFF
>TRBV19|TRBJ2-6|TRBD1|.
TGTGCCAGTAGTACCAGGGGGACTGGGGCCAACGTCCTGACTTTC
CASSTRGTGANVLTF
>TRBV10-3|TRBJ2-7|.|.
TGTGCCATCAGATCTCGGGACGCGAGGGGACCCGACAGGCAGTACTTC
CAIRSRDARGPDRQYF
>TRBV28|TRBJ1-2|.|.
TGTGCCAGCAGTCAGACCGGGAGGGACTATGGCTACACCTTC
CASSQTGRDYGYTF
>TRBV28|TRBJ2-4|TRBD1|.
TGTGCCAGCAGCCCTCCCGACAGGGGTGGAATTCAGTACTTC
CASSPPDRGGIQYF
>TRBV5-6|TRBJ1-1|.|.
TGTGCCAGCAGCCCCCAGACAGCGAACACTGAAGCTTTCTTT
CASSPQTANTEAFF
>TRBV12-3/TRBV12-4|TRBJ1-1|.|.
TGTGCCAGCAGTTTAGGTCGGTCCCAAGCTTTCTTT
CASSLGRSQAFF
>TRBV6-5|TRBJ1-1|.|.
TGTGCCAGCAGTTACGCCGGGGGTACTGAAGCTTTCTTT
CASSYAGGTEAFF
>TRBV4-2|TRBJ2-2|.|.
TGTGCCAGCAGATCCGGGGGAGATCCCGGGGAGCTGTTTTTT
CASRSGGDPGELFF
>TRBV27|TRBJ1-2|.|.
TGTGCCAGCAGACGACAGGTCCAAATGGGGTATTGGTATGGCTACACCTTC
CASRRQVQMGYWYGYTF
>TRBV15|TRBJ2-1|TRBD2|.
TGTGCCACCAGCCTGGGGGGGGGAGCGGTGAATAATGAGCAGTTCTTC
CATSLGGGAVNNEQFF
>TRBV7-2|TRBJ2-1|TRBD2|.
TGTGCCAGCAGCCCCGGACTAGCGTACAATGAGCAGTTCTTC
CASSPGLAYNEQFF
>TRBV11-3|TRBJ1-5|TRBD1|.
TGTGCCAGCAGCCCAAAATTACAGGGGTCCGGGAGGCGGTGGCCCCAGCATTTT
CASSPKLQGSGRRWPQHF
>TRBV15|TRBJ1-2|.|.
TGTGCCACCAGCAGAGACTTCCCTTCCCCCGGCGGCTACACCTTC
CATSRDFPSPGGYTF
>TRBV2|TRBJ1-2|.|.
TGTGCCAGCAGTGAACCTAGGGGTGCGGGCTACACCTTC
CASSEPRGAGYTF
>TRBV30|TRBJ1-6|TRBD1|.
TGTGCCTGGAGTCTTCAGACAGGGCGAGGGTCACCCCTCCACTTT
CAWSLQTGRGSPLHF
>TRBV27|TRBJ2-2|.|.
TGTGCCAGCAGCTTCCTCGCCGGGACATTGGGCACCGGGGAGCTGTTTTTT
CASSFLAGTLGTGELFF
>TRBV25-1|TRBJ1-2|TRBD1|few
TGTGCCAGCAGTGAATCCGGGACAGGGGCCTATGGCTACACCTTC
CASSESGTGAYGYTF
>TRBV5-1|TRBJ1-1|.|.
TGCGCCAGCAGCCGCCCAGGCGCAGCGAGCACTGAAGCTTTCTTT
CASSRPGAASTEAFF
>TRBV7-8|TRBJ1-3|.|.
TGTGCCAGCAGCTTAAGCCGATCCGGGACGGCCCTGGGAAACACCATATATTTT
CASSLSRSGTALGNTIYF
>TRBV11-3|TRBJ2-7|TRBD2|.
TGTGCCAGCAGCCCAACTAGCGGCTCCTACGAGCAGTACTTC
CASSPTSGSYEQYF
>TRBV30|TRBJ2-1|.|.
TGTGCCTGGAGTGTGTGGGGAGCTTACACCTACAATGAGCAGTTCTTC
CAWSVWGAYTYNEQFF
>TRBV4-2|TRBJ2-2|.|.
TGTGCCAGCAGCCCCCTACCCGCGGGCCAAGTGAACACCGGGGAGCTGTTTTTT
CASSPLPAGQVNTGELFF
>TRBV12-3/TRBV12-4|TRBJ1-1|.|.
TGTGCCAGCAGTTTCCGCGGTAACACTGCCCCTTTCTTT
CASSFRGNTAPFF
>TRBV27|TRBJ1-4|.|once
TGTGCCAGCAGACGGGCCGCGGGTCTTTCGAAACTGTTTTTT
CASRRAAGLSKLFF
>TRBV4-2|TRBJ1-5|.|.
TGTGCCAGCAGCCCGATTGCGGAGGGCCGGCAGCCCCAGCATTTT
CASSPIAEGRQPQHF
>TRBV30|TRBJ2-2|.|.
TGTGCCTGGGCGGTCGAGAACACCGGGGAGCTGTTTTTT
CAWAVENTGELFF
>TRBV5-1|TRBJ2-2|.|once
TGCGCCAGCAGCGAGGGACACGGAGTTGGCGGGGAGCTGTTTTTT
CASSEGHGVGGELFF
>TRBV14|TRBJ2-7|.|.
TGTGCCAGCAGCCGGGAAGGGGGATACTCCTACGAGCAGTACTTC
CASSREGGYSYEQYF
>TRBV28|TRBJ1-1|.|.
TGTGCCAGCAGGGCCGAAGGGGTCACTGAAGCTTTCTTT
CASRAEGVTEAFF
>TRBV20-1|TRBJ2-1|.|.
TGCAGTGCTAGAGACGGAGAGCAGTTCTTC
CSARDGEQFF
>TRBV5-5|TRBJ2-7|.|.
TGTGCCAGCAGCTTGGTCGCAGGGGTAAACGAGCAGTACTTC
CASSLVAGVNEQYF
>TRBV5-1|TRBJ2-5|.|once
TGCGCCAGCAGCCGCAGCGAAGAGACCCAGTACTTC
CASSRSEETQYF
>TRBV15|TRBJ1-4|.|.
TGTGCCACCAGCGCAGGCCAAACGTGGGAAAAACTGTTTTTT
CATSAGQTWEKLFF
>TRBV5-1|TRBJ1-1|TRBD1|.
TGCGCCAGCAGCAGGTCCGGGACAGGGCTCAACACTGAAGCTTTCTTT
CASSRSGTGLNTEAFF
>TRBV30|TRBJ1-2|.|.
TGTGCCTGGAGTGTCCCGGGCTATGGCTACACCTTC
CAWSVPGYGYTF
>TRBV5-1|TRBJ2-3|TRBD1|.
TGCGCCAGCAGCCTTTCCGCGGACAGGCGCACAGATACGCAGTATTTT
CASSLSADRRTDTQYF
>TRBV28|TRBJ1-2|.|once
TGTGCCAGCAGTTTAGGGCAGAACTATGGCTACACCTTC
CASSLGQNYGYTF
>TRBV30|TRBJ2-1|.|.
TGTGCCTGGGCGACTAGTCATCATGAGCAGTTCTTC
CAWATSHHEQFF
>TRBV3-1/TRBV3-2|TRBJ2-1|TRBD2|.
TGTGCCAGCAGCCATCAAGCGGGACGCTCCTACAATGAGCAGTTCTTC
CASSHQAGRSYNEQFF
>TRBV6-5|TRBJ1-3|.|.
TGTGCCTCTGGGAGGAGGCTCTCTGGAAACACCATATATTTT
CASGRRLSGNTIYF
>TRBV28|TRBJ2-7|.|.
TGTGCCAGCAGTTTAGCGCTAGTTCGGGCCTACGAGCAGTACTTC
CASSLALVRAYEQYF
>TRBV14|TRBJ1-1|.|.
TGTGCCAGCAGCCAAGTGTACGGGGGCACTGAAGCTTTCTTT
CASSQVYGGTEAFF
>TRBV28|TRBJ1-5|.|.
TGTGCCAGCAGTTCCACAAATCAGCCCCAGCATTTT
CASSSTNQPQHF
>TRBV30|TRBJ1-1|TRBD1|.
TGTGCCTGGAGACAGGGGGCAGACACTGAAGCTTTCTTT
CAWRQGADTEAFF
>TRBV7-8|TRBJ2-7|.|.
TGTGCCAGCAGCCCCTTAGCGTCTTCCTACGAGCAGTACTTC
CASSPLASSYEQYF
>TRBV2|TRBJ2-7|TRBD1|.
TGTGCCAGCACCACAGGGGTAGAGCAGTACTTC
CASTTGVEQYF
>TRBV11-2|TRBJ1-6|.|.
TGTGCCAGCAGCTTAGGGACGTCTAATTCACCCCTCCACTTT
CASSLGTSNSPLHF
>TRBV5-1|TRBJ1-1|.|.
TGCGCCAGCAGGTCAGAGATAAACACTGAAGCTTTCTTT
CASRSEINTEAFF
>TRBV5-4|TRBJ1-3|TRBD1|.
TGTGCCAGCAGCCATGGACAGGGGAGAACTGGAAACACCATATATTTT
CASSHGQGRTGNTIYF